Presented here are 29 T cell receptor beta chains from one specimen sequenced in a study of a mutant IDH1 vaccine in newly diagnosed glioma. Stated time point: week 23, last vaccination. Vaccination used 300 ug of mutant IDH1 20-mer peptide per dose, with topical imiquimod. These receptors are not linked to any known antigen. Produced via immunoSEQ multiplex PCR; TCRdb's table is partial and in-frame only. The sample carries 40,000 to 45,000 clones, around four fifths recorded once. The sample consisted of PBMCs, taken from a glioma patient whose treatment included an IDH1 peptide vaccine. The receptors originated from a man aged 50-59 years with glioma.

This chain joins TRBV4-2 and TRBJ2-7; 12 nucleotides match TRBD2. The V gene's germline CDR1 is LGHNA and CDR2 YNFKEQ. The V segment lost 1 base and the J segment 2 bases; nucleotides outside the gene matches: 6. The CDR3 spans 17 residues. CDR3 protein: CASSQGLAGETPYEQYF. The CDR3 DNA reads TGTGCCAGCAGCCAAGGACTAGCGGGGGAAACCCCCTACGAGCAGTACTTC.

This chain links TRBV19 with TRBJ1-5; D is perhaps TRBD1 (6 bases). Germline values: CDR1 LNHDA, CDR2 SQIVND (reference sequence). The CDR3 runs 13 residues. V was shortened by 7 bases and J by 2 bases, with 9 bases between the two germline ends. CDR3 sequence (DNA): TGTGCCAGTACTCCAGGGGGCAATCAGCCCCAGCATTTT. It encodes CASTPGGNQPQHF. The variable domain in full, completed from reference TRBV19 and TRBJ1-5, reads DGGITQSPKYLFRKEGQNVTLSCEQNLNHDAMYWYRQDPGQGLRLIYYSQIVNDFQKGDIAEGYSVSREKKESFPLTVTSAQKNPTAFYLCASTPGGNQPQHFGDGTRLSIL.

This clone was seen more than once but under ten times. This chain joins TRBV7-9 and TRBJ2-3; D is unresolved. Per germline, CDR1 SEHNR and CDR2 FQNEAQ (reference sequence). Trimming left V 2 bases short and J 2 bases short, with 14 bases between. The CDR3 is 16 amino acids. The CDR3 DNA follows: TGTGCCAGCAGCTTACCGGACGGTGTCGCCACAGATACGCAGTATTTT. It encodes CASSLPDGVATDTQYF.

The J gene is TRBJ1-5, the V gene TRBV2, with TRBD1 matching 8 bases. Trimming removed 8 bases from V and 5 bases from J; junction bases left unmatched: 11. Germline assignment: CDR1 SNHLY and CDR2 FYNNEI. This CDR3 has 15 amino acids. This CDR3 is CASSPDRAGHQPQHF. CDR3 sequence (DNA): TGTGCCAGCTCTCCGGACAGGGCGGGTCATCAGCCCCAGCATTTT.

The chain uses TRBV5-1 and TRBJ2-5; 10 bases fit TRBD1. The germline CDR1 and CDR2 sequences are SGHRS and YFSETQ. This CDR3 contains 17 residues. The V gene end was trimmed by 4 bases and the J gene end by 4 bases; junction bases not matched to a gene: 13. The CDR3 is CASSMAPRQGATETQYF. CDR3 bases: TGCGCCAGCAGCATGGCCCCACGACAGGGGGCTACAGAGACCCAGTACTTC.

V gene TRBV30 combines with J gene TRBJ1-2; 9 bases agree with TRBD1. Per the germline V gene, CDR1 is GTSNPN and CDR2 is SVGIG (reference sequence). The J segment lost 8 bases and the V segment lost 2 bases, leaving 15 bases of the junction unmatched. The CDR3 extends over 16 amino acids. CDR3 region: CAWSTETGGLGGGYTF. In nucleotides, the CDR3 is TGTGCCTGGAGTACGGAAACAGGGGGCCTTGGAGGCGGCTACACCTTC.

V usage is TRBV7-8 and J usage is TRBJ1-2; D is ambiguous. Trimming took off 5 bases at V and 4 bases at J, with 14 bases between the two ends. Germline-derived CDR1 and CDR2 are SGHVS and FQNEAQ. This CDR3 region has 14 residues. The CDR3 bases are TGTGCCAGCAGCCCTCAGGCCAGCCTCTATGGCTACACCTTC. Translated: CASSPQASLYGYTF.

CDR3 sequence: CASSGGLAGVTDTQYF. DNA for the CDR3: TGCGCCAGCAGTGGGGGACTAGCGGGGGTCACAGATACGCAGTATTTT. This chain joins TRBV10-1 and TRBJ2-3; 14 nucleotides agree with TRBD2. CDR1 and CDR2 from the germline V gene are WNHNN and SYGVQD (reference sequence). CDR3 size: 16 residues. With V trimmed by 4 bases and J by 2 bases, 2 bases remained unmatched.

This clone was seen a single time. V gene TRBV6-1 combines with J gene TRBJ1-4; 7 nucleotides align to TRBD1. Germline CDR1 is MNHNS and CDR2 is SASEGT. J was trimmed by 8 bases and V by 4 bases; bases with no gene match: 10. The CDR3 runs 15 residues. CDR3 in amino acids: CASSVAKGAGEKLFF. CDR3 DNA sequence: TGTGCCAGCAGTGTTGCAAAGGGGGCGGGGGAAAAACTGTTTTTT.

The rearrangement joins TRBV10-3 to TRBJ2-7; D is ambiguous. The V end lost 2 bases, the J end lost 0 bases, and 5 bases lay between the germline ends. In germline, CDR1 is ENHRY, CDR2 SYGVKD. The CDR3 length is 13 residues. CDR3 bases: TGTGCCATCAGTGAGGTCAACTCCTACGAGCAGTACTTC. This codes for CAISEVNSYEQYF.

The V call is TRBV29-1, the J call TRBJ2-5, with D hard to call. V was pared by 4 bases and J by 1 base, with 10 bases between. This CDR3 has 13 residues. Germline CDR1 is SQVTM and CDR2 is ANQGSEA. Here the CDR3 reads CSVVALPQETQYF. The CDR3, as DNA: TGCAGCGTTGTGGCCCTGCCCCAAGAGACCCAGTACTTC.

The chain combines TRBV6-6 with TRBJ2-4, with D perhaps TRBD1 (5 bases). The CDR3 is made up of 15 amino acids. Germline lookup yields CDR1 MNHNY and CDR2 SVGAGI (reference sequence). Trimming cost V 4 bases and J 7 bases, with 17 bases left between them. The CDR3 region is CASSSDQGRLNIQYF. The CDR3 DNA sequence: TGTGCCAGCAGTTCCGATCAGGGTCGTTTGAACATTCAGTACTTC.

CDR3 nucleotides: TGTGCCAGCAGCTTAACTAGTTCCTATGGCTACACCTTC. Protein: CASSLTSSYGYTF. The chain couples TRBV7-2 to TRBJ1-2; D is undetermined. The CDR3 covers 13 residues. The germline V gene encodes CDR1 SGHTA and CDR2 FQGNSA. V was shortened by 2 bases and J by 4 bases, with 8 bases between the two germline ends.

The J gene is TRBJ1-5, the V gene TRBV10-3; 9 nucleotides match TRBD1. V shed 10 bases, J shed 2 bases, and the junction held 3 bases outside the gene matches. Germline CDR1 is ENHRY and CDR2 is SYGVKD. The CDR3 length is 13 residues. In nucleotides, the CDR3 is TGTGCCACCAGGACAGGGGGCAATCAGCCCCAGCATTTT. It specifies CATRTGGNQPQHF.

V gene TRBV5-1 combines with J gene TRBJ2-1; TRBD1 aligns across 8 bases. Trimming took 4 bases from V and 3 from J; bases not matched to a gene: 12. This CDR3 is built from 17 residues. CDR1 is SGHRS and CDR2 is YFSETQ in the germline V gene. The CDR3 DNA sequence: TGCGCCAGCAGCCTGCCACCCACGGGACAGGTCTACAATGAGCAGTTCTTC. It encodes CASSLPPTGQVYNEQFF.

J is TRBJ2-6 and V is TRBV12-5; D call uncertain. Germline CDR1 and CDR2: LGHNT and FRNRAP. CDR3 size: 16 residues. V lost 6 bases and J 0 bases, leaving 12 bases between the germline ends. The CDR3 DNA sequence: TGTGCTAGTGGCATTCGCAGCTCCTCTGGGGCCAACGTCCTGACTTTC. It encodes CASGIRSSSGANVLTF. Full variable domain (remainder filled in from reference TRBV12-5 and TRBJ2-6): DARVTQTPRHKVTEMGQEVTMRCQPILGHNTVFWYRQTMMQGLELLAYFRNRAPLDDSGMPKDRFSAEMPDATLATLKIQPSEPRDSAVYFCASGIRSSSGANVLTFGAGSRLTVL.

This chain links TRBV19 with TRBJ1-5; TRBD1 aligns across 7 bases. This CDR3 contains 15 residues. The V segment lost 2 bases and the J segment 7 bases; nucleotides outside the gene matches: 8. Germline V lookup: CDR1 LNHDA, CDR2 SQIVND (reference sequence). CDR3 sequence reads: CASSIKLQGRQPQHF. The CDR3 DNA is TGTGCCAGTAGTATAAAGCTACAGGGGCGACAGCCCCAGCATTTT.

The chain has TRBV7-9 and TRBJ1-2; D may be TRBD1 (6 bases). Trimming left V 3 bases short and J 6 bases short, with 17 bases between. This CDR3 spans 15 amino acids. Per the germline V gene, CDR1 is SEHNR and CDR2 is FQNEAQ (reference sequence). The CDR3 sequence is CASSFSDSRSNGYTF. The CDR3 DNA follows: TGTGCCAGCAGCTTCTCGGACAGCCGAAGCAATGGCTACACCTTC.

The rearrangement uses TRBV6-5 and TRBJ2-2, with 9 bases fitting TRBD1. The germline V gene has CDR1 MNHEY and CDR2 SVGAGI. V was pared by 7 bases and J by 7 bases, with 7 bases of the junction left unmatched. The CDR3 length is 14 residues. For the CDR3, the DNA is TGTGCCAGCACCCTCGGACAGGGGAACGGGGAGCTGTTTTTT. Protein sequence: CASTLGQGNGELFF.

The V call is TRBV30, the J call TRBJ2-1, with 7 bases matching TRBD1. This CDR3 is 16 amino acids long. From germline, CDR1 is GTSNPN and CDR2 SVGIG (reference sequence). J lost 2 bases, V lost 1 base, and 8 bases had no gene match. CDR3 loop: CAWSDDRVGTYNEQFF. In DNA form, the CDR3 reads TGTGCCTGGAGTGACGACAGGGTTGGAACCTACAATGAGCAGTTCTTC.

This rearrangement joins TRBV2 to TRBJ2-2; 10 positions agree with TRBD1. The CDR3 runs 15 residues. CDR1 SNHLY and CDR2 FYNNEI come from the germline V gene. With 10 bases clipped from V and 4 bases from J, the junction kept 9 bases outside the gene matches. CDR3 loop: CAIISDRGPTGELFF. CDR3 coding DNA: TGTGCCATCATCTCCGACAGGGGGCCCACCGGGGAGCTGTTTTTT.

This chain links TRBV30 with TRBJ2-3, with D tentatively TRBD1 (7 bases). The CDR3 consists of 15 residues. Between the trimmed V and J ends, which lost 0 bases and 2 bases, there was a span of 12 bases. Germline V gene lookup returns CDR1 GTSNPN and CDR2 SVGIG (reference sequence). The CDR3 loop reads CAWSVGGQNTDTQYF. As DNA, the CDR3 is TGTGCCTGGAGTGTGGGGGGACAGAACACAGATACGCAGTATTTT. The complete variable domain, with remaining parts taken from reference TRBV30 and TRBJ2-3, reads SQTIHQWPATLVQPVGSPLSLECTVEGTSNPNLYWYRQAAGRGLQLLFYSVGIGQISSEVPQNLSASRPQDRQFILSSKKLLLSDSGFYLCAWSVGGQNTDTQYFGPGTRLTVL.

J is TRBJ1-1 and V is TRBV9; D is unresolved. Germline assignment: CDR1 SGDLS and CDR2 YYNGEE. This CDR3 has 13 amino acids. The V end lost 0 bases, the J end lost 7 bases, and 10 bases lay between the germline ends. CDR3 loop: CASSVEEGGEAFF. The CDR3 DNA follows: TGTGCCAGCAGCGTAGAGGAGGGAGGTGAAGCTTTCTTT. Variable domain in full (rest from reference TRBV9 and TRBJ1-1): DSGVTQTPKHLITATGQRVTLRCSPRSGDLSVYWYQQSLDQGLQFLIQYYNGEERAKGNILERFSAQQFPDLHSELNLSSLELGDSALYFCASSVEEGGEAFFGQGTRLTVV.

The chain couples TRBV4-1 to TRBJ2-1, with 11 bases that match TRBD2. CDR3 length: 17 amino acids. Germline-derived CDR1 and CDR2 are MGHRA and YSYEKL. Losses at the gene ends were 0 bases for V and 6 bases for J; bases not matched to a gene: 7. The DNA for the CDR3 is TGCGCCAGCAGCCAAGAGCTCAGGCTAGCGGGGGGCAATGAGCAGTTCTTC. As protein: CASSQELRLAGGNEQFF.

CDR3 in DNA: TGTGCCCCTTCCGGGACTAAAGCTTTCTTT. Encoded protein: CAPSGTKAFF. This chain joins TRBV30 and TRBJ1-1, with a possible D match to TRBD1 (5 bases). CDR1 is GTSNPN and CDR2 is SVGIG in the germline V gene (reference sequence). The CDR3 totals 10 residues. Between the trimmed V and J ends, which lost 8 bases and 9 bases, there was a span of 13 bases.

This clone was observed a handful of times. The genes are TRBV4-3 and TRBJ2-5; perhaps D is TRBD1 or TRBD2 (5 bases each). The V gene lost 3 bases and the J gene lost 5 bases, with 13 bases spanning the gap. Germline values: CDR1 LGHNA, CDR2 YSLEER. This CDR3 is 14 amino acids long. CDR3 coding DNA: TGCGCCAGCAGCCAGGGGGTTGATGGCGAGACCCAGTACTTC. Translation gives CASSQGVDGETQYF.

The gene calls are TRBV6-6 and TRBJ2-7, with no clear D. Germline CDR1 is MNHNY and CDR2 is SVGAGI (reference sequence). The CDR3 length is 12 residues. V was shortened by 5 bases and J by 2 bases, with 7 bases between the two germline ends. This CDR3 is CASSLLTYEQYF. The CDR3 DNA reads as TGTGCCAGCAGTCTCCTAACCTACGAGCAGTACTTC.

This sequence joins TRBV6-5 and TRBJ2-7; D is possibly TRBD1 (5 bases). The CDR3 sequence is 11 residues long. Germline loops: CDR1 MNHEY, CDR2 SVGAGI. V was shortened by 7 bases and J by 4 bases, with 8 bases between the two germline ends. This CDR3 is CASTTGYEQYF. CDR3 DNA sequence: TGTGCCAGCACTACAGGTTACGAGCAGTACTTC.

The CDR3 sequence is CASSLREGSVGYTF. CDR3 coding DNA: TGTGCCAGCAGCCTCAGGGAGGGGTCCGTCGGATACACCTTC. The chain is built from TRBV7-2 and TRBJ1-2; a possible D gene is TRBD1 (5 bases). Germline V gene data show CDR1 as SGHTA and CDR2 as FQGNSA. V lost 5 bases to trimming and J lost 11 bases, with 21 bases between them. The CDR3 runs to 14 residues.